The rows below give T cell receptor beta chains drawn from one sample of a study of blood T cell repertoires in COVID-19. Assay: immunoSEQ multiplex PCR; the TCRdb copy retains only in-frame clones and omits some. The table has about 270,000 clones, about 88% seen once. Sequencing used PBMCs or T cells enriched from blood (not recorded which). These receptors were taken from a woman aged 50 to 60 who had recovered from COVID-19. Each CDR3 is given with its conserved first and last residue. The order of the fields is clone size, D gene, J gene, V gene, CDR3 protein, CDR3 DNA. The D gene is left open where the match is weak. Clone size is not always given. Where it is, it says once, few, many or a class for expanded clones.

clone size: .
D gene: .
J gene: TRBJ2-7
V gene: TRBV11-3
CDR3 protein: CASSGQQTYEQYF
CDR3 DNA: TGTGCCAGCAGCGGGCAACAGACCTACGAGCAGTACTTC

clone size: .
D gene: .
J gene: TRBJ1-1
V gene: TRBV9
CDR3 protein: CASSFGDGTEAFF
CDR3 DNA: TGTGCCAGCAGCTTTGGGGACGGGACAGAAGCTTTCTTT

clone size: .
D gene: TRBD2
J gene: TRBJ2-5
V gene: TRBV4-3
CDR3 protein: CASSQDLIAGGRQETQYF
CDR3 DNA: TGCGCCAGCAGCCAAGATCTGATAGCGGGAGGGAGGCAAGAGACCCAGTACTTC

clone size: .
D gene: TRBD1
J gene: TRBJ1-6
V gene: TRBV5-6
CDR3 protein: CASSGGTGNNSPLHF
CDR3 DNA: TGTGCCAGCAGCGGCGGGACAGGGAATAATTCACCCCTCCACTTT

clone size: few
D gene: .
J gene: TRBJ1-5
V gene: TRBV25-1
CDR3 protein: CASSEGTPGGPQHF
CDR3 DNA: TGTGCCAGCAGTGAAGGGACCCCCGGGGGGCCCCAGCATTTT

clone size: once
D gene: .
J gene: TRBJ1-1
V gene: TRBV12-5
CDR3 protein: CASGAGQNTEAFF
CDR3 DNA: TGTGCTAGTGGTGCCGGACAGAACACTGAAGCTTTCTTT

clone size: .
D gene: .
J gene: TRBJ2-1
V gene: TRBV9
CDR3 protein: CASSVGGTPHEQFF
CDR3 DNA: TGTGCCAGCAGCGTAGGGGGCACTCCCCATGAGCAGTTCTTC

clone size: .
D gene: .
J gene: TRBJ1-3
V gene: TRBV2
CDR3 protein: CASREQVFSGNTIYF
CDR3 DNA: TGTGCCAGCAGAGAACAGGTGTTTTCTGGAAACACCATATATTTT

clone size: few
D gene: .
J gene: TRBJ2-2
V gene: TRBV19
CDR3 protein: CASSIARQNTGELFF
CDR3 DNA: TGTGCCAGTAGTATAGCCCGACAGAACACCGGGGAGCTGTTTTTT

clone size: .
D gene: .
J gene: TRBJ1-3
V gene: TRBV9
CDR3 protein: CASSGSDRPGNTIYF
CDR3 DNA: TGTGCCAGCAGCGGGTCTGACAGGCCGGGAAACACCATATATTTT

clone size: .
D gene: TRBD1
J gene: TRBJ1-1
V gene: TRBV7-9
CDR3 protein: CASSTRQGSNTEAFF
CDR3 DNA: TGTGCCAGCAGCACACGACAGGGAAGCAACACTGAAGCTTTCTTT

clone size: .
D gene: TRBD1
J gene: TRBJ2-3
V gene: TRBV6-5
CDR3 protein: CASRLQGRRTDTQYF
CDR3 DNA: TGTGCCAGCAGACTACAGGGGAGACGCACAGATACGCAGTATTTT

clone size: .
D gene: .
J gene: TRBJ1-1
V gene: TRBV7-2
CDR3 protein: CASSPHDSLNTEAFF
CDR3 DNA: TGTGCCAGCAGCCCGCACGACAGCTTAAACACTGAAGCTTTCTTT

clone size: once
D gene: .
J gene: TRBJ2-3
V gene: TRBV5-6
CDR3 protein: CASSPGFYSTDTQYF
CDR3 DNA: TGTGCCAGCAGTCCGGGGTTCTATAGCACAGATACGCAGTATTTT

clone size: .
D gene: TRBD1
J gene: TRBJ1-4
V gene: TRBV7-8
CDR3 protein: CASSQGTGWEKLFF
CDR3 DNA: TGTGCCAGCAGCCAGGGGACAGGGTGGGAAAAACTGTTTTTT

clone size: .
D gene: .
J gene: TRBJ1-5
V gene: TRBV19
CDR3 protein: CASSILTGPQPQHF
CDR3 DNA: TGTGCCAGTAGTATTTTGACAGGACCTCAGCCCCAGCATTTT

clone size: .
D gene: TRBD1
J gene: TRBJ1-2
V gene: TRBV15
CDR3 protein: CATSTDPGTGGSYTF
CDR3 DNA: TGTGCCACCAGCACAGATCCCGGGACAGGGGGTAGCTACACCTTC

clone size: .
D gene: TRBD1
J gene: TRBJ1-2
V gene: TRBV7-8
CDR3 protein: CASSLGLGDRRNYGYTF
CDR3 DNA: TGTGCCAGCAGCTTAGGGTTGGGGGACAGACGAAACTATGGCTACACCTTC

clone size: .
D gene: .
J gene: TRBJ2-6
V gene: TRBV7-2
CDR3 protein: CASSLGPAGANVLTF
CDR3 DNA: TGTGCCAGCAGCTTAGGTCCGGCTGGGGCCAACGTCCTGACTTTC

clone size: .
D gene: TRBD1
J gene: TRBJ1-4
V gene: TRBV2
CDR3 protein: CASSRQGIGNEKLFF
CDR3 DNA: TGTGCCAGCAGTAGACAGGGTATTGGGAATGAAAAACTGTTTTTT

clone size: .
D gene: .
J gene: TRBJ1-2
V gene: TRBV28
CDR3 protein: CAGSRAPTYGYTF
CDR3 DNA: TGTGCCGGATCGCGGGCGCCGACTTATGGCTACACCTTC

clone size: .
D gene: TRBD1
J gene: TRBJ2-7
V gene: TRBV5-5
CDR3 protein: CASSLSGQALYEQYF
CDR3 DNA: TGTGCCAGCAGCTTGTCGGGACAGGCCCTTTACGAGCAGTACTTC

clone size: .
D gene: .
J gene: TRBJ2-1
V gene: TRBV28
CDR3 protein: CASSKFQTGNEQFF
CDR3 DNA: TGTGCCAGCAGTAAATTCCAAACTGGTAATGAGCAGTTCTTC